This TCR beta chain was obtained from a study of tissue T cells after allogeneic stem cell transplantation. Across the whole study: Samples with visible lymphocytes on H&E were prioritized for sequencing. The study, taken as a whole, reports: Few T cell clones were shared across patients, but motif clusters showed tissue-specific shared signatures. Only a limited share of tissue TCRs appeared in blood or spleen. Alloreactivity or antigen specificity of tissue TCRs was not determined; some clones might be host cells.

Points on this clone: What it binds is not known.

CDR1 and CDR2 from the germline V gene are SGHRS and YFSETQ. Losses at the gene ends were 1 base for V and 2 bases for J; bases not matched to a gene: 8. There are 18 residues in the CDR3. The method was immunoSEQ multiplex PCR; TCRdb's version includes in-frame clones alone and lacks a portion of them. The sample holds tens of thousands of clones, more than 60% seen once. V is TRBV5-1 and J is TRBJ2-6, with 8 bases matching TRBD1. The input for sequencing was tissue from the ileum, taken at autopsy. This sequence was found in a female donor aged 60 or older with lung cancer. The CDR3 reads CASSLIVGQGPGANVLTF. Here the CDR3 DNA reads TGCGCCAGCAGCTTGATTGTCGGACAGGGACCTGGGGCCAACGTCCTGACTTTC.